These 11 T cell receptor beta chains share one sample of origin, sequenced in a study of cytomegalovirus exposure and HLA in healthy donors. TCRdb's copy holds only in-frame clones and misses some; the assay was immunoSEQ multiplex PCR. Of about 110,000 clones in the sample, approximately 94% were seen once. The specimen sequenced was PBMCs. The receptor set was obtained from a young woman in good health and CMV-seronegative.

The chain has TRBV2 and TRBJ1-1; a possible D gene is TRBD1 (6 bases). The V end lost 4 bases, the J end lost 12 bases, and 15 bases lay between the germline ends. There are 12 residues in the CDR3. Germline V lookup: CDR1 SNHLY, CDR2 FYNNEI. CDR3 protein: CASSVRLDRSFF. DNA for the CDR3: TGTGCCAGCAGTGTACGGCTTGACAGGTCTTTCTTT. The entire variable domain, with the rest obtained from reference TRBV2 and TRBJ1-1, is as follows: EPEVTQTPSHQVTQMGQEVILRCVPISNHLYFYWYRQILGQKVEFLVSFYNNEISEKSEIFDDQFSVERPDGSNFTLKIRSTKLEDSAMYFCASSVRLDRSFFGQGTRLTVV.

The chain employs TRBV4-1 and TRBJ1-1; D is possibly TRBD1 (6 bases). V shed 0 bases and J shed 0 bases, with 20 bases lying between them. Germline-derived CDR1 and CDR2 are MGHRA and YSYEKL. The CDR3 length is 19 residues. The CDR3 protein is CASSQERGTDFYLNTEAFF. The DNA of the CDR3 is TGCGCCAGCAGCCAAGAGAGGGGGACCGACTTTTATCTGAACACTGAAGCTTTCTTT.

CDR3 DNA sequence: TGTGCCATCAGTGAGACAGCCTACGAGCAGTACTTC. As protein: CAISETAYEQYF. This chain connects TRBV10-3 to TRBJ2-7; no reliable D call. Trimming shortened V by 2 bases and J by 2 bases, and 4 bases separated the two germline ends. Germline V gene data show CDR1 as ENHRY and CDR2 as SYGVKD. There are 12 residues in the CDR3.

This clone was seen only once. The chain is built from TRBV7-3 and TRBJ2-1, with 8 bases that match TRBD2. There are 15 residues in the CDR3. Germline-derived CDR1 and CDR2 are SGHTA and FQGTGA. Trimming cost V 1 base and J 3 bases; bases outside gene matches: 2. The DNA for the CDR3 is TGTGCCAGCAGCTTAAGTAGCGGGGACTACAATGAGCAGTTCTTC. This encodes CASSLSSGDYNEQFF.

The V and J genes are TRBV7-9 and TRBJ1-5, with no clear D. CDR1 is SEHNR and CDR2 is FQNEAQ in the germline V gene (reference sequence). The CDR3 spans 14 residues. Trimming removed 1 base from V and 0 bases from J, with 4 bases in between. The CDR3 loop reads CASSLDYSNQPQHF. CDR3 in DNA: TGTGCCAGCAGCTTAGACTATAGCAATCAGCCCCAGCATTTT.

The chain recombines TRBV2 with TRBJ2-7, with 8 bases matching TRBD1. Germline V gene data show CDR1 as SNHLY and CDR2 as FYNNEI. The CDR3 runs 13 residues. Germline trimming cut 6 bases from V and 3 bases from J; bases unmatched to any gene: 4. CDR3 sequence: CASRPGQVYEQYF. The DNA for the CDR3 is TGTGCCAGCAGACCGGGACAGGTCTACGAGCAGTACTTC.

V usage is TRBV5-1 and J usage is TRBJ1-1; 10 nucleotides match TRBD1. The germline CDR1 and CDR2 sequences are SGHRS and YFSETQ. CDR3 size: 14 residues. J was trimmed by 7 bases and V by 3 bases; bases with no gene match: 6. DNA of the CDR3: TGCGCCAGCAGCTCCACTGGACAGGGGGATGAAGCTTTCTTT. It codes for CASSSTGQGDEAFF. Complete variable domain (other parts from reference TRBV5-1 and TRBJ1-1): KAGVTQTPRYLIKTRGQQVTLSCSPISGHRSVSWYQQTPGQGLQFLFEYFSETQRNKGNFPGRFSGRQFSNSRSEMNVSTLELGDSALYLCASSSTGQGDEAFFGQGTRLTVV.

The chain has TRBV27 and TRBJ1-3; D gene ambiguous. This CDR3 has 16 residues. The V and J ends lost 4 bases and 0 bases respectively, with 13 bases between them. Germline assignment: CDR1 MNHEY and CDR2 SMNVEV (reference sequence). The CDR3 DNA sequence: TGTGCCAGCAGTTCGGAGGTGTTGAGCTCTGGAAACACCATATATTTT. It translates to CASSSEVLSSGNTIYF.

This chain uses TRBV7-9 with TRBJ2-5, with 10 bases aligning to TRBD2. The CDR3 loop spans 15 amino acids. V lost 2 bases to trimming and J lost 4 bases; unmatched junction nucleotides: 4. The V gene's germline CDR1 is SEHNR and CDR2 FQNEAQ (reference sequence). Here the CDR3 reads CASSLSGGGRETQYF. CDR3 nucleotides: TGTGCCAGCAGCTTAAGCGGGGGGGGTCGAGAGACCCAGTACTTC. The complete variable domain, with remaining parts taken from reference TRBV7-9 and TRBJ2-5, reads DTGVSQNPRHKITKRGQNVTFRCDPISEHNRLYWYRQTLGQGPEFLTYFQNEAQLEKSRLLSDRFSAERPKGSFSTLEIQRTEQGDSAMYLCASSLSGGGRETQYFGPGTRLLVL.

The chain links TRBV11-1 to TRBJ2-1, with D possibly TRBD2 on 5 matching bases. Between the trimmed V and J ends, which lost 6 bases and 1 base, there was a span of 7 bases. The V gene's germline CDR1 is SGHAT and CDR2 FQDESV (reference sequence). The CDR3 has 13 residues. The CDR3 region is CASSPGSYNEQFF. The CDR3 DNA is TGTGCCAGCAGTCCGGGGTCCTACAATGAGCAGTTCTTC.

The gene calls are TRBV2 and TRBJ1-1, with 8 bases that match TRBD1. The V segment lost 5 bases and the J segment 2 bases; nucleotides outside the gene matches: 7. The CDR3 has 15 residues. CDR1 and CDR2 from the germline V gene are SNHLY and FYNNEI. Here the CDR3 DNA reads TGTGCCAGCAGTTTCCAGGGGACAGGTAACACTGAAGCTTTCTTT. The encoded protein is CASSFQGTGNTEAFF.